These 18 T cell receptor beta chains came from one sample sequenced in a study of molecular identifiers for immune sequencing clone quantification. MiXCR was run by TCRdb on the PCR reads, yielding one entry per CDR3 protein. The sample records approximately 550,000 distinct CDR3 sequences, roughly 25% being singletons. Sequenced sample: naive CD8+ T cells from blood, with Jurkat cell RNA spiked in. Subset in this sample: FACS-sorted CD8+CD4-CCR7+CD45RA+ naive T cells. These receptors all come from a human donor in good health. Some libraries in this study had Jurkat cell RNA spiked in.

Regarding this clonotype: A read error is possible here, since a much larger clone lies one base away. The genes are TRBV7-9 and TRBJ2-7; D is possibly TRBD2 (6 bases). This CDR3 spans 14 amino acids. CDR1 SEHNR and CDR2 FQNEAQ come from the germline V gene (reference sequence). CDR3 in amino acids: CASVDGARGYEQHF. CDR3 DNA sequence: TGTGCCAGCGTGGACGGGGCGCGGGGCTACGAGCAGCACTTC.

V gene TRBV24-1 combines with J gene TRBJ1-2, with D unclear. The CDR3 has 14 amino acids. The V gene lost 2 bases and the J gene lost 4 bases, with 10 bases spanning the gap. Germline-derived CDR1 and CDR2 are KGHDR and SFDVKD. CDR3 sequence: CATSDSSKGYGYTF. The DNA for the CDR3 is TGTGCCACCAGTGATTCCTCCAAAGGCTATGGCTACACCTTC.

J is TRBJ1-1 and V is TRBV6-5; 8 bases align to TRBD1. CDR3 length equals 17 residues. The trim removed 7 bases at V and 0 bases at J, leaving 13 bases unmatched. CDR1 is MNHEY, CDR2 SVGAGI, per germline. The CDR3 loop reads CASTLYGQGAMNTEAFF. CDR3 sequence (DNA): TGTGCCAGCACCCTATATGGGCAGGGGGCGATGAACACTGAAGCTTTCTTT.

In regard to this clonotype: A much larger clone sits a single nucleotide away, making a read error possible. The rearrangement links TRBV11-2 to TRBJ2-7; D may be TRBD1 (6 bases). The CDR3 totals 15 residues. Trimming pared 5 bases from V and 9 bases from J, leaving 23 bases between. Germline CDR1 SGHAT, CDR2 FQNNGV. The CDR3 region has the DNA TGTGCCAGCAGCGGGGGCCCTATCCGAGGGGCCGGGCAGTACTTC. Residues: CASSGGPIRGAGQYF.

Points on this clonotype: This may be a read error, as it is one base from a much larger clone. The chain has TRBV2 and TRBJ2-3, with 11 bases lining up with TRBD2. This CDR3 has 15 amino acids. Germline assignment: CDR1 SNHLY and CDR2 FYNNEI. The CDR3: CASGDGLAGGDTQYF. The CDR3, as DNA: TGTGCCAGCGGTGATGGGCTAGCGGGAGGCGATACGCAGTATTTT.

About this clonotype: It may be a read error: a sequence one base away is much more abundant. The chain couples TRBV28 to TRBJ2-3, with 11 bases that match TRBD2. In germline, CDR1 is MDHEN, CDR2 SYDVKM. The length of the CDR3 is 15 residues. This CDR3 reads CASSLTSGSQDAQYF. Here the CDR3 DNA reads TGTGCCAGCAGTTTAACTAGCGGGAGCCAAGATGCGCAGTATTTT.

The J gene is TRBJ2-5, the V gene TRBV12-3 or TRBV12-4, with TRBD2 identical over 7 bases. The V and J ends lost 6 bases and 2 bases, in that order; junction bases with no gene match: 6. CDR3 size: 14 residues. This chain's CDR3 is CASSTSSGQETQYF. The CDR3 coding sequence is TGTGCCAGCAGCACATCTAGCGGACAAGAGACCCAGTACTTC.

This clonotype was seen ten or more times. The chain uses TRBV4-3 and TRBJ2-3, with D perhaps TRBD2 (5 bases). CDR1 and CDR2 (germline): LGHNA, YSLEER. The CDR3 covers 15 residues. V lost 6 bases to trimming and J lost 4 bases, with 17 bases between them. The CDR3 sequence: CASRASLVGSDTQYF. The CDR3 DNA follows: TGCGCCAGCAGGGCTAGCTTGGTTGGGTCAGATACGCAGTATTTT.

The V and J genes are TRBV23-1 and TRBJ1-5; D may be TRBD1 (6 bases). TRBV23-1 is designated an ORF whose function remains uncertain. The CDR3 contains 16 residues. V was clipped by 3 bases and J by 2 bases, with 14 bases between them. CDR3 amino acids: CASSHLRRGGNQPQHF. The CDR3 region has the DNA TGCGCCAGCAGTCATTTGAGGAGGGGGGGCAATCAGCCCCAGCATTTT.

This clonotype was seen more than once but under ten times. The chain carries TRBV11-2 and TRBJ2-5, with D perhaps matching TRBD1 (6 bases). V shed 1 base and J shed 5 bases, with 14 bases lying between them. The CDR3 extends over 15 amino acids. The germline V gene has CDR1 SGHAT and CDR2 FQNNGV. CDR3 sequence: CASSLVWGRPETQYF. DNA for the CDR3: TGTGCCAGCAGCTTAGTTTGGGGGCGCCCGGAGACCCAGTACTTC. The variable domain in full, with the rest retrieved from reference TRBV11-2 and TRBJ2-5, is EAGVAQSPRYKIIEKRQSVAFWCNPISGHATLYWYQQILGQGPKLLIQFQNNGVVDDSQLPKDRFSAERLKGVDSTLKIQPAKLEDSAVYLCASSLVWGRPETQYFGPGTRLLVL.

This clonotype has just a few counts. This chain links TRBV10-3 with TRBJ2-7, with 7 bases lining up with TRBD1. The CDR3 extends over 16 amino acids. Germline loops: CDR1 ENHRY, CDR2 SYGVKD. V gave up 0 bases and J gave up 2 bases; unmatched junction bases: 7. The CDR3 loop is CAISESLSGGPYEQYF. The CDR3 DNA sequence: TGTGCCATCAGTGAGTCGCTTTCAGGGGGTCCCTACGAGCAGTACTTC.

A remark on this clonotype: A much larger clone is a single base away; this may be a read error. The J gene is TRBJ2-7, the V gene TRBV4-3; D uncertain. This CDR3 has 13 amino acids. Per the germline V gene, CDR1 is LGHNA and CDR2 is YSLEER. CDR3 protein: CASCQEKGYEQYF. The CDR3 coding sequence is TGCGCCAGCTGCCAAGAAAAGGGCTACGAGCAGTACTTC.

J is TRBJ2-1 and V is TRBV5-1; D uncertain. The CDR3 totals 16 residues. The V gene's germline CDR1 is SGHRS and CDR2 YFSETQ. The V end was cut by 0 bases, the J end by 6 bases, with 16 bases between. The CDR3 coding sequence is TGCGCCAGCAGCTTGGCCGGCGGCTGGCCCACCAATGAGCAGTTCTTC. Translation gives CASSLAGGWPTNEQFF.

This clonotype was found many times. The chain couples TRBV20-1 to TRBJ2-2, with D maybe TRBD1 (6 bases). The CDR3 sequence is 14 residues long. V was pared by 6 bases and J by 6 bases, with 17 bases between. The germline CDR1 and CDR2 sequences are DFQATT and SNEGSKA (reference sequence). CDR3 sequence: CSAVGTQGPGELFF. The CDR3 DNA reads as TGCAGTGCCGTGGGGACACAAGGCCCCGGGGAGCTGTTTTTT.

Turning to this clonotype: This is likely a read error, given that the CDR3 carries no conserved phenylalanine or tryptophan at its end. The gene calls are TRBV12-3 or TRBV12-4 and TRBJ2-2; D not resolved. V shed 5 bases and J shed 0 bases, with 10 bases lying between them. CDR3 length: 15 residues. The CDR3 region is CASSHKFANTGELFS. CDR3 DNA: TGTGCCAGCAGTCACAAGTTCGCGAACACCGGGGAGCTGTTTTCT.

V usage is TRBV30 and J usage is TRBJ1-1; tentatively, D is TRBD1 (5 bases). Trimming removed 1 base at V and 1 base at J, with 13 bases between. CDR1 GTSNPN and CDR2 SVGIG come from the germline V gene (reference sequence). This CDR3 region has 15 residues. CDR3 amino acids: CAWSAGTAPNTEAFF. For the CDR3, the DNA is TGTGCCTGGAGTGCCGGGACGGCTCCGAACACTGAAGCTTTCTTT.

In its sample, this clonotype was seen a few times. The chain uses TRBV7-9 and TRBJ1-2; D gene ambiguous. Trimming removed 5 bases from V and 4 bases from J, with 11 bases in between. CDR3 size: 13 residues. Germline CDR1 reads SEHNR; CDR2 reads FQNEAQ (reference sequence). The CDR3 sequence is CASSPVTSYGYTF. Written as DNA, the CDR3 is TGTGCCAGCAGCCCCGTCACGAGCTATGGCTACACCTTC.

In this sample, this clonotype turned up many times. The V gene is TRBV7-9, the J gene TRBJ1-1; 7 bases are shared with TRBD1. Germline V gene data show CDR1 as SEHNR and CDR2 as FQNEAQ (reference sequence). The CDR3 length is 13 residues. The V gene end was trimmed by 5 bases and the J gene end by 3 bases; junction bases not matched to a gene: 3. In DNA, the CDR3 is TGTGCCAGCAGCCCGACAGGGTACACTGAAGCTTTCTTT. This encodes CASSPTGYTEAFF.